This T cell receptor (beta chain) originates from a study of shared clonotypes between healthy human individuals. Points on this clone: Its antigen is not known.

Authors' methods: Filtering differed since immunoSEQ provided only junctions, with no quality scores. TCRdb's table, derived via immunoSEQ multiplex PCR, lists solely in-frame clones and lacks some. The DNA gave D and trimming, while V, J and clone size come from that table. The sample carries millions of clones, roughly nine tenths recorded once. Study-level points and caveats: Compared with memory subsets, naive subsets generally had larger estimated richness.

The CDR3 runs to 15 residues. The ends lost 6 bases at V and 7 bases at J; junction bases unmatched: 4. Germline V CDR1 and CDR2: MNHEY, SVGAGI. This TCR came from a man aged 18 to 30 in good health. The rearrangement links TRBV6-5 to TRBJ2-3; 16 bases are a match to TRBD2. The sample taken for sequencing was naive CD4+ T cells sorted from blood. Subset noted: CD45RA+ positively selected. In DNA, the CDR3 is TGTGCCAGCAGCTCGGGACTAGCGGGGGGGCATACGCAGTATTTT. The encoded protein is CASSSGLAGGHTQYF.